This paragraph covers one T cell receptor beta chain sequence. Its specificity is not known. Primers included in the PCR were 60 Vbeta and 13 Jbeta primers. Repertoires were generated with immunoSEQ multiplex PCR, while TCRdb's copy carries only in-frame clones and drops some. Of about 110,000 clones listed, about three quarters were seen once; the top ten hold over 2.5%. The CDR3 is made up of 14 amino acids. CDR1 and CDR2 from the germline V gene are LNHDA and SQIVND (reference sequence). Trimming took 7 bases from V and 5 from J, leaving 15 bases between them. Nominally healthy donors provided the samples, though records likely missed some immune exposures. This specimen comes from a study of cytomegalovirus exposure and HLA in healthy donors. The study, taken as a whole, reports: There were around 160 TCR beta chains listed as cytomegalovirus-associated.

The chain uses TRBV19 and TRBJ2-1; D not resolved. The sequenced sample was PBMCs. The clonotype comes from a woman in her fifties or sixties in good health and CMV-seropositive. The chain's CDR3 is CASTLSPVNNEQFF. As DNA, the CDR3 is TGTGCCAGTACCCTATCCCCGGTTAACAATGAGCAGTTCTTC.